This TCR beta chain derives from a study of regulatory T cells in long-lasting Graves disease. Construction of TCR beta libraries relied on iRepertoire HTBI primers and on Arm-PCR targeting CDR3 regions. TCRdb re-analysed the multiplex PCR reads in MiXCR, keeping a single row per CDR3 protein. The sample contains around 360,000 distinct CDR3 sequences, around 15% of which appear only once. Germline assignment: CDR1 SGHRS and CDR2 YFSETQ. With 0 bases clipped from V and 8 bases from J, the junction kept 11 bases outside the gene matches. This CDR3 contains 17 residues. Comments on this clonotype: The target antigen is unknown.

Study observations and caveats: Relative to new patients (roughly 900), persistent patients exhibited greater sharing of public clonotypes (2,741). Persistent Graves' patients showed reduced TCR diversity versus newly diagnosed patients.

Time point given: newly diagnosed GD, antithyroid drugs for less than 3 months. Isolated PBMC RNA provided the starting material for the TCR library. These data are also associated with another study on T cells in Graves' hyperthyroidism and ophthalmopathy. That work contributes: The HTBI primer set drove a first-round RT-PCR of the TCR CDR3.

The chain joins TRBV5-1 to TRBJ2-1, with 10 positions matching TRBD1. The specimen was peripheral blood mononuclear cells (PBMCs), collected at new diagnosis, from a patient treated with antithyroid drugs. The TCR sequence derives from a woman between 18 and 29 years old with Graves disease. As DNA, the CDR3 is TGCGCCAGCAGCTTGGGCCCGACAGGGGGCATCAATTATGAGCAGTTCTTC. Translating it yields CASSLGPTGGINYEQFF.